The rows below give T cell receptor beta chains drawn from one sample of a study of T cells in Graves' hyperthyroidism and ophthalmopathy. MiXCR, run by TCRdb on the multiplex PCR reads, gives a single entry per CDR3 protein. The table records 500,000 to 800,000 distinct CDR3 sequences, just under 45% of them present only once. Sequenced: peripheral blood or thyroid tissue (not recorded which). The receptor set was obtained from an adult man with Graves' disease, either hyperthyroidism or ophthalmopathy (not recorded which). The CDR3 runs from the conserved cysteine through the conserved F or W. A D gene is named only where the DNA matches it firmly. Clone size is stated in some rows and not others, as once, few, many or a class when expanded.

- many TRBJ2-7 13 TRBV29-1 TGCAGCGTTGTTGAGGGGGGCCGGGGGGAGCAGTACTTC CSVVEGGRGEQYF
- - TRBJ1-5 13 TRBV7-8 TGTGCCAGCAGTGCGAAGACCGGTCAGCCCCAGCATTTT CASSAKTGQPQHF
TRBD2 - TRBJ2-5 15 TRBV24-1 TGTGCCACCAGGGGGACTAGCGGGCGCCAAGAGACCCAGTACTTC CATRGTSGRQETQYF
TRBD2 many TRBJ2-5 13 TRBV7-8 TGTGCCAGCAGCCAACTAGCGATGGAGACCCAGTACTTC CASSQLAMETQYF
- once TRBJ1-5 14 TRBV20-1 TGCAGTGCCACGGACGGAGGAAACACTCAGCCCCAGCATTTT CSATDGGNTQPQHF
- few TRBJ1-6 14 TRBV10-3 TGTGCCAGCAGTTTAGTCCAGTCCAATTCACCCCTCCACTTT CASSLVQSNSPLHF
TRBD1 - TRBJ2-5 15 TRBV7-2 TGTGCCAGCAGCTACTCCGGGACAGAGCAAGAGACCCAGTACTTC CASSYSGTEQETQYF
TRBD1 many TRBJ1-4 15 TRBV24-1 TGTGCCACCAGTGACCCAACAGGGGGTAATGAAAAACTGTTTTTT CATSDPTGGNEKLFF
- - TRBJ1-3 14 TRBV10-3 TGTGCCATCAGTGAGGTCCCCTCTGGAAACACCATATATTTT CAISEVPSGNTIYF
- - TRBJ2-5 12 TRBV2 TGCGCCAGCAGTGAGGGGTGCGAGACCCAGTACTTC CASSEGCETQYF
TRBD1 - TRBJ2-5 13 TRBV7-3 TGTGCTAGACTCACAGGGGTCGGCGAGACCCAGTACTTC CARLTGVGETQYF
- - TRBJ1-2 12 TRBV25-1 TGTGCCAGCATCACAGGAGGCTATGGCTACACCTTC CASITGGYGYTF
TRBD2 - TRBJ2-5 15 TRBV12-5 TGTGCTAGTGGTCTCAGCGGGGGGCGCGGGAAGACCCAGTACTTC CASGLSGGRGKTQYF
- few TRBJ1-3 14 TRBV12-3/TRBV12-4 TGTGCCAGCAGTTTATCGGGGATCGGAAACACCATATATTTT CASSLSGIGNTIYF
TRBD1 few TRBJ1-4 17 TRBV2 TGTGCCAGCAGTGAAGGGACAGGGTTTGCAACTAATGAAAAACTGTTTTTT CASSEGTGFATNEKLFF
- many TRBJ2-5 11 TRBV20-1 TGCAGTGCTAGAAGTTCGGAGACCCAGTACTTC CSARSSETQYF
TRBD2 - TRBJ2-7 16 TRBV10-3 TGTGCCATCAGTGCTCTCGCCCGGGGGGACTCCTACGAGCAGTACTTC CAISALARGDSYEQYF
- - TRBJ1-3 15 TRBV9 TGTGCCAGCAGCGTCGGCGGGACTGTGGGAAACACCATATATTTT CASSVGGTVGNTIYF
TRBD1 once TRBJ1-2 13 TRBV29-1 TGCAGTTTAGCAAGGACAGGAAACTATGGCTACACCTTC CSLARTGNYGYTF
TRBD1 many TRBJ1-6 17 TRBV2 TGTGCCAGCAGTGAACGGGACAGGGGCCCTTTCCATCAATCCCTCCACTTT CASSERDRGPFHQSLHF
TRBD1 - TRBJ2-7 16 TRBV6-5 TGTGCCAGCAGTTCCACAACGGACAGGGCGCAATACGAGCAGTACTTC CASSSTTDRAQYEQYF
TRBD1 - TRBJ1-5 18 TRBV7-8 TGTGCCAGCAGCTTAGTTGGGACAGGGGGTATAGGAAATCAGCCCCAGCATTTT CASSLVGTGGIGNQPQHF
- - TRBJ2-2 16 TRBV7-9 TGTGCCAGCAGCTTTTTCATCGGGGGACACACCGGGGAGCTGTTTTTT CASSFFIGGHTGELFF
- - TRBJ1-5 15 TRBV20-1 TGCAGTGCTAGTCTTCCAGGGGTAGGCAATCAGCCCCAGCATTTT CSASLPGVGNQPQHF
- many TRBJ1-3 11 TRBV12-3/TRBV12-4 TGTGCCAGCAGCGGGGGAAACACCATATATTTT CASSGGNTIYF
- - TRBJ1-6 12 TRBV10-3 TGTGCCATCAGTGAGTCAGGGCTACCAGGCCACTTT CAISESGLPGHF
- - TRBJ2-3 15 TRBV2 TGTGCCAGCAGGAGGGGGAACTTAGGCACAGATACGCAGTATTTT CASRRGNLGTDTQYF
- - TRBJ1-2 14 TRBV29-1 TGCAGCGTTGCTCCGTGGAACACTAACTATGGCTACACCTTC CSVAPWNTNYGYTF
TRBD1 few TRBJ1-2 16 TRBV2 TGTGCCAGCAGCCCGACGACAGGGTTTAGTAACTATGGCTACACCTTC CASSPTTGFSNYGYTF
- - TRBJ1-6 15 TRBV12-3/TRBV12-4 TGTGCCAGCAGCACGGGTATCTCCTATAATTCACCCCTCCACTTT CASSTGISYNSPLHF
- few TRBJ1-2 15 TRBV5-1 TGTGCCAGCAGCTTGATTTGGGCGGCCCCCTCCGGCTACACCTTC CASSLIWAAPSGYTF
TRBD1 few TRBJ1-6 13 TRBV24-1 TGTGCCACAACCGGGACAGGGGCTTCACCCCTCCACTTT CATTGTGASPLHF
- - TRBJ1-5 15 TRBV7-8 TGTGCCAGCAGTTTGGCCAGGACGGGGGATCAGCCCCAGCATTTT CASSLARTGDQPQHF
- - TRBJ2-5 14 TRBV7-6 TGTGCCAGCAGGCCCCCTTCCCTGGCCGAGACCCAGTACTTC CASRPPSLAETQYF
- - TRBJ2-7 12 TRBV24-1 TGTGCCGCCAGTGATTTGGAGGACGAGCAGTACTTC CAASDLEDEQYF
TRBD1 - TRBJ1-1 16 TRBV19 TGTGCCAGTAGTATAGTCACAGGGGCAATGAACACTGAAGCTTTCTTT CASSIVTGAMNTEAFF
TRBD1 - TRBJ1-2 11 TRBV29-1 TGCAGCTTGAGGACAGGGTATGGCTACACCTTC CSLRTGYGYTF
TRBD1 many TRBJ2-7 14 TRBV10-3 TGTGCCATCAGTGACGGGACAGGGTTCCTCGAGCAGTACTTC CAISDGTGFLEQYF
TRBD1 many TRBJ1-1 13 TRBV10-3 TGTGCCATCAGTGAGTCCAGGGACAGGGGAGCTTTCTTT CAISESRDRGAFF
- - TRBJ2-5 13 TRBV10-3 TGTGCCAGCAGTGCAAAACAGAGAGAGACCCAGTACTTC CASSAKQRETQYF
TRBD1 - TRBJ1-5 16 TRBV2 TGTGCCAGCAGTGAAACGAGACAGGGGGTCAGGCAGCCCCAGCATTTT CASSETRQGVRQPQHF
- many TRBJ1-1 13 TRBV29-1 TGCAGCGGCCATCAACTGGTCGACTCTGAAGCTTTCTTT CSGHQLVDSEAFF
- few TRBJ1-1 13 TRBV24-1 TGTGCCACCAGTGATTCCGGGAGGGTTGAAGCTTTCTTT CATSDSGRVEAFF
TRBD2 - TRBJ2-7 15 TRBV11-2 TGCGCCAGCAGCCAAGGGGCTAGCGGAAAGTACGAGCAGTACTTC CASSQGASGKYEQYF